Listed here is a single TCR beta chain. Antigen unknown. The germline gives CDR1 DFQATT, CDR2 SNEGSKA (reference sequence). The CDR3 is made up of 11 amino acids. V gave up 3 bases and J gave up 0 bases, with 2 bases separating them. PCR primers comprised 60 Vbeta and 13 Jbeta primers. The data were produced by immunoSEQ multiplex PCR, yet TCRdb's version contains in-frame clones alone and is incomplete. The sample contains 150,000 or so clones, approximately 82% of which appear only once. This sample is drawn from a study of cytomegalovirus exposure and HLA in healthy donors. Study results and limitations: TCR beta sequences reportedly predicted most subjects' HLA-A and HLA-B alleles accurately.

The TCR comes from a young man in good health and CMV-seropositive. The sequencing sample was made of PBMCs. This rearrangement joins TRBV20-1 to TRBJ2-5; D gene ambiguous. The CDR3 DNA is TGCAGTGCTAGCTACCAAGAGACCCAGTACTTC. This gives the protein CSASYQETQYF.